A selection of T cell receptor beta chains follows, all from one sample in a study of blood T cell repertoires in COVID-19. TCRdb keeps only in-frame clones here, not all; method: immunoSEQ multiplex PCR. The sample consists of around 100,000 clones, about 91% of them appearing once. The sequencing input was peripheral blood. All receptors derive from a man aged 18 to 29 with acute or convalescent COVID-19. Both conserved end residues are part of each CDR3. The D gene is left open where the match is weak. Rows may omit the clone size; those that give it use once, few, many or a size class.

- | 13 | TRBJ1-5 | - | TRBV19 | TGTGCCAGTAGTACCTACAGGGCTCAGCCCCAGCATTTT | CASSTYRAQPQHF
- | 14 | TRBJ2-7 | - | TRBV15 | TGTGCCACCCAGGGCCTCCCCCACTCCTACGAGCAGTACTTC | CATQGLPHSYEQYF
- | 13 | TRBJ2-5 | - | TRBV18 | TGTGCCAGCTCACAAGGGAGTCAAGAGACCCAGTACTTC | CASSQGSQETQYF
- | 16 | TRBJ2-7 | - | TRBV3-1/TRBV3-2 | TGTGCCAGCAGCCAAGATAATGACAGCTATACCTACGAGCAGTACTTC | CASSQDNDSYTYEQYF
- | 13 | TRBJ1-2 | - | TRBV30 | TGTGCCTGGAGTTTAAAAGGACTCTATGGCTACACCTTC | CAWSLKGLYGYTF
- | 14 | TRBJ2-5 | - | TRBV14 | TGTGCCAGCAGCCAGGGGGCAGGGGCAGAGACCCAGTACTTC | CASSQGAGAETQYF
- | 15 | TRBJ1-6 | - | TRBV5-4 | TGTGCCAGCAGCCTAACAGGGTTCATTTATTCACCCCTCCACTTT | CASSLTGFIYSPLHF
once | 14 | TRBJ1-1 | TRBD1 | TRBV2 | TGTGCCAGCAGGGGCTCTCGGACAGGAGGAGAAGCTTTCTTT | CASRGSRTGGEAFF
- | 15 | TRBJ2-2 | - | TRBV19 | TGTGCCAGTAAGGGTGACAGCCTAAACACCGGGGAGCTGTTTTTT | CASKGDSLNTGELFF
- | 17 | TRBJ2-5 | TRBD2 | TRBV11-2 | TGTGCCAGCAGCTTAGAGGCCCTAGCGGACCTCCGGGAGACCCAGTACTTC | CASSLEALADLRETQYF
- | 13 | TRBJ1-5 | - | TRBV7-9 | TGTGCCAGCAGCCCCCGGGACAATCAGCCCCAGCATTTT | CASSPRDNQPQHF
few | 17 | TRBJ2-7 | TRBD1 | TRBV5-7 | TGTGCCAGCAGCACGGCACCGGGACAGGGGGGCCCCAGCGAGCAGTACTTC | CASSTAPGQGGPSEQYF
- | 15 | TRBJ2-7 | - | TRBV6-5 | TGTGCCAGCAGCCCGATAGCGGTGAGCTCCTACGAGCAGTACTTC | CASSPIAVSSYEQYF
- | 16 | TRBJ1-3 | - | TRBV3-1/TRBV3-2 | TGTGCCAGCAGCCAAGTTCCGGGAATCCCTGGAAACACCATATATTTT | CASSQVPGIPGNTIYF
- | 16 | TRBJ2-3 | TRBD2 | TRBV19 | TGTGCCAGTAGTACCCATAGCGGGCTTCACACAGATACGCAGTATTTT | CASSTHSGLHTDTQYF
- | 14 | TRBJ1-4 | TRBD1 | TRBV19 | TGTGCCAGTAGTGACAGGGGAAGTGATGAAAAACTGTTTTTT | CASSDRGSDEKLFF
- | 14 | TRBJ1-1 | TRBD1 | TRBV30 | TGTGCCTGGAGCCCGACAGGGGCGGGCACTGAAGCTTTCTTT | CAWSPTGAGTEAFF
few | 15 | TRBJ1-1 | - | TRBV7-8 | TGTGCCAGCAGCTTAGCGCGCCAACTAAACACTGAAGCTTTCTTT | CASSLARQLNTEAFF
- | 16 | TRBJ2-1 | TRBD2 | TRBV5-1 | TGCGCCAGCAGCGTAACCCTAGCGGGGGGGAACAATGAGCAGTTCTTC | CASSVTLAGGNNEQFF
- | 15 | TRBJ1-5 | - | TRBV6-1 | TGTGCCAGCAGTGTCCACCGGGACAACAATCAGCCCCAGCATTTT | CASSVHRDNNQPQHF
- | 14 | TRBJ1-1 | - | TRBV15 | TGTGCCACCAGCAGAGATCCGGGGAACACTGAAGCTTTCTTT | CATSRDPGNTEAFF
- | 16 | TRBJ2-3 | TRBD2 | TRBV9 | TGTGCCAGCAGCGTAGGCCTAGCGGTAGATACAGATACGCAGTATTTT | CASSVGLAVDTDTQYF
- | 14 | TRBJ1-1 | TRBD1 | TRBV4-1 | TGCGCCAGCAGCCAACTAGGGACAGCCACTGAAGCTTTCTTT | CASSQLGTATEAFF
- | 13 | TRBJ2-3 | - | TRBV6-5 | TGTGCCAGCAAAGCGGCTAGCACAGATACGCAGTATTTT | CASKAASTDTQYF
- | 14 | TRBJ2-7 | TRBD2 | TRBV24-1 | TGTGCCACCAGTGTTGGTGGCGGGAGCTACGAGCAGTACTTC | CATSVGGGSYEQYF
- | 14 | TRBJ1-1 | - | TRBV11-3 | TGTGCCAGCAGCTTATCCCCTTTCTCGGGTGAAGCTTTCTTT | CASSLSPFSGEAFF
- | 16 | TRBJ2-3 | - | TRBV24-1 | TGTGCCACCAGTGATTTGCAGCTAGTTAAGGGGGATACGCAGTATTTT | CATSDLQLVKGDTQYF
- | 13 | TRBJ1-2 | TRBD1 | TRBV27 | TGTGCCAGCAGGAGGGCAGGGGGGTATGGCTACACCTTC | CASRRAGGYGYTF
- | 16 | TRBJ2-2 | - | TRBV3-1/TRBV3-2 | TGTGCCAGCAGTCCAAGCTGGCGGCAAGACACCGGGGAGCTGTTTTTT | CASSPSWRQDTGELFF
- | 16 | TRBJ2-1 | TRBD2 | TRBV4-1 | TGCGCCAGCAGCCAGTGGGGACTAGCGGAGGACAATGAGCAGTTCTTC | CASSQWGLAEDNEQFF
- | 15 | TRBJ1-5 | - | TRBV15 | TGTGCCACCAGCAGAGAAGGGGATGGCAATCAGCCCCAGCATTTT | CATSREGDGNQPQHF
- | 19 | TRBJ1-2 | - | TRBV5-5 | TGTGCCAGCAGCTTCGTTTACCGGGACAAAATAGCCTCCGTATATGGCTACACCTTC | CASSFVYRDKIASVYGYTF
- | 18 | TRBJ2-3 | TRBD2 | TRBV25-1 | TGTGCCAGCAGTGAGGGGGTCTTTAGCGGGAGGAGCACAGATACGCAGTATTTT | CASSEGVFSGRSTDTQYF